The 14 T cell receptor beta chains below were found in one sample sequenced in a study of identical twins. TCRdb itself ran the 5' RACE reads through MiXCR, one entry per CDR3 protein. The sample shows about 690,000 distinct CDR3 sequences, 21% of them seen only once. The data were also submitted as part of a second study, on T cells expressing NK-cell markers.

The sample consisted of PBMCs. All receptors come from a young woman in good health.

This clonotype was seen more than once but under ten times. The rearrangement links TRBV5-4 to TRBJ2-1; TRBD2 agrees at 12 bases. CDR1 SGHNT and CDR2 YYREEE come from the germline V gene (reference sequence). The V gene end was trimmed by 0 bases and the J gene end by 8 bases; junction bases not matched to a gene: 18. The CDR3 extends over 20 amino acids. Here the CDR3 reads CASSLVASGRAWGEIDEQFF. Here the CDR3 DNA reads TGTGCCAGCAGCTTGGTGGCTAGCGGGAGGGCCTGGGGGGAAATCGATGAGCAGTTCTTC.

This clonotype was seen a few times. The chain recombines TRBV5-1 with TRBJ2-7; D is possibly TRBD2 (6 bases). The V and J ends lost 0 bases and 2 bases respectively, with 15 bases between them. The CDR3 has 16 residues. Germline CDR1 and CDR2: SGHRS and YFSETQ. The CDR3 loop reads CASSLASGDGTYEQYF. DNA for the CDR3: TGCGCCAGCAGCTTGGCCTCGGGGGACGGCACCTACGAGCAGTACTTC.

This clonotype was found a few times. This chain joins TRBV12-3 or TRBV12-4 and TRBJ2-3; D gene uncertain. Trimming left V 3 bases short and J 5 bases short, with 9 bases between. The CDR3 extends over 13 amino acids. CDR3 DNA sequence: TGTGCCAGCAGTTTCCGGCTGGTAGATACGCAGTATTTT. Translating gives CASSFRLVDTQYF.

This clonotype has more than one count but fewer than ten. CDR3 sequence reads: CSVEVAGFETQYF. As DNA, the CDR3 is TGCAGCGTTGAAGTGGCGGGTTTTGAGACCCAGTACTTC. The chain uses TRBV29-1 and TRBJ2-5, with D tentatively TRBD2 (5 bases). With 1 base removed from V and 5 bases from J, the gap between germline ends came to 11 bases. Germline CDR1 SQVTM, CDR2 ANQGSEA. The CDR3 has 13 amino acids.

Only a few counts were recorded for this clonotype. This rearrangement joins TRBV5-1 to TRBJ2-1; TRBD2 aligns across 9 bases. Germline loops: CDR1 SGHRS, CDR2 YFSETQ. The J segment lost 6 bases and the V segment lost 0 bases, leaving 4 bases of the junction unmatched. This CDR3 is built from 15 residues. CDR3 bases: TGCGCCAGCAGCTTGGTGGGACTAGCTTCCAATGAGCAGTTCTTC. Translated, it gives CASSLVGLASNEQFF.

This clonotype was seen a handful of times. The rearrangement uses TRBV20-1 and TRBJ1-1; D not resolved. CDR1 and CDR2 from the germline V gene are DFQATT and SNEGSKA (reference sequence). This CDR3 is 13 amino acids long. V lost 1 base and J lost 1, with 7 bases in between. The CDR3: CSARVSRNTEAFF. CDR3 sequence (DNA): TGCAGTGCTAGAGTTTCAAGGAACACTGAAGCTTTCTTT.

This chain links TRBV12-3 or TRBV12-4 with TRBJ1-2; TRBD1 aligns across 8 bases. After removal of 5 bases from V and 2 bases from J, the junction contained 7 bases not matched to a gene. The length of the CDR3 is 15 residues. The CDR3 protein is CASSPHGQGNYGYTF. DNA of the CDR3: TGTGCCAGCAGTCCCCACGGACAGGGCAACTATGGCTACACCTTC.

The sample holds a few counts of this clonotype. The chain couples TRBV12-3 or TRBV12-4 to TRBJ2-6; D is uncertain. The ends were cut back, 11 bases at V and 0 bases at J, with 8 bases in the middle. The CDR3 sequence is 13 residues long. The CDR3 loop reads CAGCGSGANVLTF. In nucleotides, the CDR3 is TGTGCCGGTTGTGGCTCTGGGGCCAACGTCCTGACTTTC.

This clonotype was detected many times. The chain recombines TRBV12-3 or TRBV12-4 with TRBJ1-1, with unresolved D. Trimming took 7 bases from V and 6 from J, leaving 18 bases between them. There are 14 residues in the CDR3. The CDR3 sequence: CASISSKGSAEAFF. The CDR3 DNA reads as TGTGCCAGCATCTCCTCTAAGGGAAGCGCTGAAGCTTTCTTT.

The chain combines TRBV27 with TRBJ1-5; D is unresolved. CDR1 is MNHEY and CDR2 is SMNVEV in the germline V gene (reference sequence). CDR3 length: 14 amino acids. Trimming removed 6 bases from V and 2 bases from J, with 11 bases in between. CDR3 in DNA: TGTGCCAGCAGGGGATTCGGAGGCAATCAGCCCCAGCATTTT. Translating gives CASRGFGGNQPQHF.

This clonotype was detected only a few times. CDR3 sequence (DNA): TGTGCCAGCAGCTTCGGGACTAGTAGCGTCGGGGAGCTGTTTTTT. Translation gives CASSFGTSSVGELFF. This chain joins TRBV11-2 and TRBJ2-2; 8 nucleotides align to TRBD2. Germline lookup yields CDR1 SGHAT and CDR2 FQNNGV. The length of the CDR3 is 15 residues. V shed 3 bases, J shed 7 bases, and the junction held 7 bases outside the gene matches.

This clonotype was detected only a few times. J is TRBJ2-1 and V is TRBV12-3 or TRBV12-4, with D possibly TRBD2 on 5 matching bases. Deletions cut 6 bases from V and 0 bases from J, with 15 bases between. The CDR3 consists of 16 residues. The CDR3 sequence is CASRSGVGSSYNEQFF. Written as DNA, the CDR3 is TGTGCCAGCAGGTCCGGGGTGGGGAGCTCCTACAATGAGCAGTTCTTC.

This chain links TRBV6-5 with TRBJ2-7; D is undetermined. The germline V and J ends were trimmed by 6 bases and 7 bases, with 7 bases remaining between them. Germline V gene data show CDR1 as MNHEY and CDR2 as SVGAGI. CDR3 length: 10 residues. The CDR3 loop reads CASRGREQYF. The DNA for the CDR3 is TGTGCCAGCAGGGGAAGGGAGCAGTACTTC.

The genes are TRBV3-1 and TRBJ2-7; D not certain. Germline loops: CDR1 LGHDT, CDR2 YNNKEL (reference sequence). The CDR3 runs to 16 residues. V was pared by 0 bases and J by 0 bases, with 12 bases between. In DNA, the CDR3 is TGTGCCAGCAGCCAAGAACGGATACTCCACTCCTACGAGCAGTACTTC. Its translation is CASSQERILHSYEQYF.